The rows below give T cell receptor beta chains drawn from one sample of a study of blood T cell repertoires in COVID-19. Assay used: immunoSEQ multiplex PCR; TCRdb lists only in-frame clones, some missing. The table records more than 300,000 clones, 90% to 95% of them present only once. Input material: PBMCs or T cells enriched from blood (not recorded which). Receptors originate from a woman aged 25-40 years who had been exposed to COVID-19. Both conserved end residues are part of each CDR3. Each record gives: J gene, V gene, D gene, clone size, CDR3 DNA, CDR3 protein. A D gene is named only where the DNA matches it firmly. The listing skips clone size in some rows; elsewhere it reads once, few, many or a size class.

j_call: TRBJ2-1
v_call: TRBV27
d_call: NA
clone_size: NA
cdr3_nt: TGTGCCAGCAGCTACCGGAGACTTGGGGGGAGCTCCTACAATGAGCAGTTCTTC
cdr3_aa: CASSYRRLGGSSYNEQFF

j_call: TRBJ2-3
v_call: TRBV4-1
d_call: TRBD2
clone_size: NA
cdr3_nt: TGCGCCAGCAGCCAAGATACTGGGGGGGTACCCACAGATACGCAGTATTTT
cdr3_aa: CASSQDTGGVPTDTQYF

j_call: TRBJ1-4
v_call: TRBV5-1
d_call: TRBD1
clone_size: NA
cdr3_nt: TGCGCCAGCAGCTCCCGACAGGGGAAGGGAGCTAATGAAAAACTGTTTTTT
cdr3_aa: CASSSRQGKGANEKLFF

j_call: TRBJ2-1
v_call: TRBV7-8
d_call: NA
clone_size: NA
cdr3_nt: TGTGCCAGCAGCTCCCAGAGGGACCGCGGGGTGTTTTATGAGCAGTTCTTC
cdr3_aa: CASSSQRDRGVFYEQFF

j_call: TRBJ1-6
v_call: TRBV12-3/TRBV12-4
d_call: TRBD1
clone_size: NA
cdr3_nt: TGTGCGTCGGGACAGGGACCGCTTCCCCTCCACTTT
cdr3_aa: CASGQGPLPLHF

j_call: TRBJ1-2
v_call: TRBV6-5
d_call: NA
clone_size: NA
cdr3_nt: TGTGCCAGCAGCATATTTTTTGAGACAGGTTATGGCTACACCTTC
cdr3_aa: CASSIFFETGYGYTF

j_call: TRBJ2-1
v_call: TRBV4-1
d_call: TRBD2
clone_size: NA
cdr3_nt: TGCGCCAGCAGCCAACAATCCGGGACTAGACACTATGAGCAGTTCTTC
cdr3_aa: CASSQQSGTRHYEQFF

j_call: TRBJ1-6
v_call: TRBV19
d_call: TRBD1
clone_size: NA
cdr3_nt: TGTGCCAGTAGTATTCCCCCCGGACAGGGTGATAATTCACCCCTCCACTTT
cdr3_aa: CASSIPPGQGDNSPLHF

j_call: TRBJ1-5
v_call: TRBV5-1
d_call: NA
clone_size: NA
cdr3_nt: TGCGCCAGCAGCTTGACTAGCCTACCGGGCAATCAGCCCCAGCATTTT
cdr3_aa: CASSLTSLPGNQPQHF

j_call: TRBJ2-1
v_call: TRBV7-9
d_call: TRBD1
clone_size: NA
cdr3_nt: TGTGCCAGCAGCTTCTTTTTGGCCTGGGGCAGGGGGCAGGGCAATGAGCAGTTCTTC
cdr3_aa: CASSFFLAWGRGQGNEQFF

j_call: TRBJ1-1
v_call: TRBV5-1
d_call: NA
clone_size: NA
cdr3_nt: TGCGCCAGCAGCTGGGGGGGAATCTCGAACACTGAAGCTTTCTTT
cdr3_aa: CASSWGGISNTEAFF

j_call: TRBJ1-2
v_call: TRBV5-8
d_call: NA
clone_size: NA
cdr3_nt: TGTGCCAGCAGCTTGAGCGGGGGGTTCTATGGCTACACCTTC
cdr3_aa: CASSLSGGFYGYTF

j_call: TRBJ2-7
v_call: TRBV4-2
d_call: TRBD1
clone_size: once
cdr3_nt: TGTGCCAGCAGCCCGGGACAGTGGCAGTACTTC
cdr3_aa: CASSPGQWQYF

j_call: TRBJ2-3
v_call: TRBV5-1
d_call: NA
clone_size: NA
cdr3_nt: TGCGCCAGCAGCTTGGTGCAGGGGTTCACAGATACGCAGTATTTT
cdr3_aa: CASSLVQGFTDTQYF

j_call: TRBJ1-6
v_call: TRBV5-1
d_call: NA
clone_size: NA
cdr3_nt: TGCGCCAGCAGCTTCGGTGCTTCCTCACCCCTCCACTTT
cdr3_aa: CASSFGASSPLHF

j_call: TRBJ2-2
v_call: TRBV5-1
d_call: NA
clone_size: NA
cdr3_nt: TGCGCCAGCAGCTTGGCCGGGAGAGGTAACACCGGGGAGCTGTTTTTT
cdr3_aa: CASSLAGRGNTGELFF

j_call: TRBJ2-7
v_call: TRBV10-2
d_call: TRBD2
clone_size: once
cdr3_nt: TGCGCCAGCAGCCCCGGCCCCTCGGGGGGGCAGTACTTC
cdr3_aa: CASSPGPSGGQYF

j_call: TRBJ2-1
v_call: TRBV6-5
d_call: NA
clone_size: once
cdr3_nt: TGTGCCAGCAGGGACACACGTAATGAGCAGTTCTTC
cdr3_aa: CASRDTRNEQFF

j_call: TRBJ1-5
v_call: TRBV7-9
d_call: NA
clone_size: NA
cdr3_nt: TGTGCCAGCAGCTCCCTAGACAGCCCCAATCAGCCCCAGCATTTT
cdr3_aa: CASSSLDSPNQPQHF

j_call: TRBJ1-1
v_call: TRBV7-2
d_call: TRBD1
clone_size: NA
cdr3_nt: TGTGCCAGCAGCTTACACCCGGGACAGGAAGCTTTCTTT
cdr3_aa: CASSLHPGQEAFF

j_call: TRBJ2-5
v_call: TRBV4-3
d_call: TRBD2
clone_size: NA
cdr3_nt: TGCGCCAGCAGCCCTTGGGGCCGGGGGGTTCGGGAGACCCAGTACTTC
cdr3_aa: CASSPWGRGVRETQYF

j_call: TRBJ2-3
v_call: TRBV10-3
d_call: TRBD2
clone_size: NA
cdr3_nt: TGTGCCATCAGTCCGGGACTAGCGGGGGCCGGGGGGGGAGATACGCAGTATTTT
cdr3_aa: CAISPGLAGAGGGDTQYF

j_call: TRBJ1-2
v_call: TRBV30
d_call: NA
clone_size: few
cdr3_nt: TGTGCCTGGAGTGTAGCGGCAGTAGATGGCTACACCTTC
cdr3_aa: CAWSVAAVDGYTF

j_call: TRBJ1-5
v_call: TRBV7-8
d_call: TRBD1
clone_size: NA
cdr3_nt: TGTGCCAGCAGCTTAAGTAGGAGGGGACAGTATAGCAATCAGCCCCAGCATTTT
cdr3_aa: CASSLSRRGQYSNQPQHF

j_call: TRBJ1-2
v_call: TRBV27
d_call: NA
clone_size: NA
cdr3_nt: TGTGCCAGCAGTTTAGCAGGGCAGGGATATGGCTACACCTTC
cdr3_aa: CASSLAGQGYGYTF

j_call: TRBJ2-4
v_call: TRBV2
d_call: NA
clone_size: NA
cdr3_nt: TGTGCCAGCAGTGAATCCCGGCAGGTTTTCATTCAGTACTTC
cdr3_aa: CASSESRQVFIQYF

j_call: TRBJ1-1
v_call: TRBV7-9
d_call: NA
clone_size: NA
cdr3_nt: TGTGCCAGCAGGCCTCGGTCCAGGGGCTCGAACACTGAAGCTTTCTTT
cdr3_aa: CASRPRSRGSNTEAFF

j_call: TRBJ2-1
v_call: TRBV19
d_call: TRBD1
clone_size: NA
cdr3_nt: TGTGCCAGTAGTGTTGACAGGGGACTTGCGGGGAGACCCTACAATGAGCAGTTCTTC
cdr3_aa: CASSVDRGLAGRPYNEQFF

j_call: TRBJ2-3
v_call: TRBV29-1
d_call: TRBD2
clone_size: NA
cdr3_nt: TGCAGCGCTCCAGGACTAGCGGCAGATACGCAGTATTTT
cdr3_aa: CSAPGLAADTQYF

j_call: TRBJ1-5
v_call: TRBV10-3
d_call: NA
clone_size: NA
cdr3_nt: TGTGCCATCAGTGAGGGGGCCGTCAATCAGCCCCAGCATTTT
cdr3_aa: CAISEGAVNQPQHF

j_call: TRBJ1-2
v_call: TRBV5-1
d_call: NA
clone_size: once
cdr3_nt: TGCGCCAGCACCCCGGAGTATACTAACTATGGCTACACCTTC
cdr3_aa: CASTPEYTNYGYTF

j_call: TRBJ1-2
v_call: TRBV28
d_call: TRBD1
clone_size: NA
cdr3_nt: TGTGCCAGCAGCCGAGGACAGGGAAACTATGGCTACACCTTC
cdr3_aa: CASSRGQGNYGYTF

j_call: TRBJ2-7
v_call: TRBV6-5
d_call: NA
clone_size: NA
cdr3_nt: TGTGCCAGCAGTTACACCCGAACGGGGTACGAGCAGTACTTC
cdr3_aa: CASSYTRTGYEQYF

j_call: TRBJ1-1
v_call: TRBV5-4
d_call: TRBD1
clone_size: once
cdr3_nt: TGTGCCAGCAGCATCGGACAGGGGGCGTCTTGGGACACTGAAGCTTTCTTT
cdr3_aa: CASSIGQGASWDTEAFF

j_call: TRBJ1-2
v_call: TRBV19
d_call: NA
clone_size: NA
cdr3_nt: TGTGCCAGTAGTAGCGGACAGTCCGGCTATGGCTACACCTTC
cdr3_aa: CASSSGQSGYGYTF

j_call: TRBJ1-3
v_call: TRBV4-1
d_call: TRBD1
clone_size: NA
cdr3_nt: TGCGCCAGCAGCCAGTTCAGGGGGCCGGGAAACACCATATATTTT
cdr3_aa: CASSQFRGPGNTIYF

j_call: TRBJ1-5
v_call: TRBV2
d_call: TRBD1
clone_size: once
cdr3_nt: TGTGCCAGCAGACGTCAGGGGGTATCGGAATATGGTGGCAATCAGCCCCAGCATTTT
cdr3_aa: CASRRQGVSEYGGNQPQHF

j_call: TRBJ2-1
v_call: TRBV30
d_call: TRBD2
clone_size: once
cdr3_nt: TGTGCCTGGAGAAGCGGGGGGCCGTACAATGAGCAGTTCTTC
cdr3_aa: CAWRSGGPYNEQFF

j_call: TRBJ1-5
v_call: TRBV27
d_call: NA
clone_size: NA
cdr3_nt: TGTGCCAGCAGTTCCGTGGGGGGACGTAATCAGCCCCAGCATTTT
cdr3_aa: CASSSVGGRNQPQHF